The source of this T cell receptor (beta chain) is a study of human T cells and chemical hapten exposure. Whole-study context: Throughout the roughly 26-week study, diphenylcyclopropenone was applied weekly to the patients' scalps. A patient group, mainly female, showed alopecia areata, totalis or universalis.

This clonotype was detected many times. Trimming stripped 5 bases from V and 0 bases from J, with 7 bases between. The CDR3 is 12 amino acids. The germline V gene encodes CDR1 DFQATT and CDR2 SNEGSKA (reference sequence). Via MiXCR, TCRdb re-called the RACE reads, giving one row per CDR3 protein. The table lists 95,000 to 150,000 distinct CDR3 sequences, 11% of them singletons, with 2% to 2.5% in the top ten. The time point is: patch test 3, about 24 weeks after DPC sensitization. Treatment in this sample: therapeutic diphenylcyclopropenone sensitization with weekly scalp DPC. The sequence derives from a woman in her forties or fifties with alopecia areata. Some clones in this sample may be carry-over from other donors' samples. The material sequenced was whole blood, taken in connection with sensitization to the hapten diphenylcyclopropenone (DPC). J is TRBJ1-1 and V is TRBV20-1; perhaps TRBD1 as D (6 bases). CDR3 loop: CSAGTLNTEAFF. Written as DNA, the CDR3 is TGCAGTGCTGGGACACTGAACACTGAAGCTTTCTTT.